This TCR beta chain originates from a study of blood T cell repertoires in COVID-19. Study context: The cDNA or gDNA used as material had been derived from T cells, B-cell-depleted T cells, or PBMCs.

How the authors handled the data: Amplification with reference gene primers provided the estimates of nucleated cell counts. Profiled with immunoSEQ multiplex PCR; TCRdb holds only in-frame clones, not every one. That table supplies the V and J calls and clone size; D and trimming were determined from the DNA. The sample lists approximately 300,000 clones; around nine tenths were seen once. There are 15 residues in the CDR3. The ends were cut back, 6 bases at V and 1 base at J, with 14 bases in the middle. In germline, CDR1 is MDHEN, CDR2 SYDVKM. Participants were aged about 18 to 100 years, lived in 20 to 30 US areas, and enrolled virtually. Two consecutive negative NP/OP PCR tests, clearance, or resolved symptoms defined Cohort 3 recovery.

Sequencing input: PBMCs or T cells enriched from blood (not recorded which). The V call is TRBV28, the J call TRBJ2-3; tentatively, D is TRBD2 (7 bases). The source is a young woman who had recovered from COVID-19. DNA of the CDR3: TGTGCCAGCAGGAGGGGGGGGTTGGGCACAGATACGCAGTATTTT. Protein product: CASRRGGLGTDTQYF.